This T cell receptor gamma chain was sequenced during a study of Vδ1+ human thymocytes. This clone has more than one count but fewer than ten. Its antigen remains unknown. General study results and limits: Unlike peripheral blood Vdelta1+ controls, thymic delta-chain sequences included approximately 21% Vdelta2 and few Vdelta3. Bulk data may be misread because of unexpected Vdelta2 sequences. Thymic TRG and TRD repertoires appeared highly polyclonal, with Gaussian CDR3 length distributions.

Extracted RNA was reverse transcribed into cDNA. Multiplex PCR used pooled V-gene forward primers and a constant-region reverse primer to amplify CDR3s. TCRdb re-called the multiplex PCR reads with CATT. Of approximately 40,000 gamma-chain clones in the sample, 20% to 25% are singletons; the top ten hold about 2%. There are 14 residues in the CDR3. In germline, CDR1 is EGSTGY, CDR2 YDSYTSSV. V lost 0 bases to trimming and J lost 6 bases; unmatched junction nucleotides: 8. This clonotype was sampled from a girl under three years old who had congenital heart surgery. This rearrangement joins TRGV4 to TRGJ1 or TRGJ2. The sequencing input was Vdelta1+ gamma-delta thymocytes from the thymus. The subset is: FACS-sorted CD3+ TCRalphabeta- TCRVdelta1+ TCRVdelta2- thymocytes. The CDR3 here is CATWDGGPFYKKLF. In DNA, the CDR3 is TGTGCCACCTGGGATGGGGGCCCATTTTATAAGAAACTCTTT.